One T cell receptor beta chain is described in this entry. In the source study's methods: Researchers report that nucleated cell counts were estimated from reference gene primer amplification. TCRdb's copy holds only in-frame clones and misses some; the assay was immunoSEQ multiplex PCR. V and J calls and clone size come straight from that table; D and trimming were deduced from the DNA. The table has fewer than 200,000 clones, around 83% seen once; the top ten hold approximately 4%. These data belong to a study of blood T cell repertoires in COVID-19. Study at large: Spain, Italy and the United States supplied samples that represented acute and convalescent COVID-19. The analysed material was cDNA or gDNA that came from T cells, B-cell-depleted T cells, or PBMCs.

J was trimmed by 0 bases and V by 6 bases; bases with no gene match: 5. The germline gives CDR1 MNHEY, CDR2 SVGAGI. The CDR3 is 15 amino acids. This clonotype originated in a woman in her 50s in a cohort exposed to, infected with or recovered from COVID-19 (not recorded which). This sequence joins TRBV6-5 and TRBJ1-5, with 7 nucleotides matching TRBD1. Source material: PBMCs or T cells enriched from blood (not recorded which). CDR3 sequence: CASRIQGNSNQPQHF. DNA for the CDR3: TGTGCCAGCAGAATACAGGGGAATAGCAATCAGCCCCAGCATTTT.